One and the same sample provided the 9 T cell receptor beta chains below, sequenced in a study of blood T cell repertoires in COVID-19. TCRdb keeps only in-frame clones here, not all; method: immunoSEQ multiplex PCR. The data contain approximately 93,000 clones, 86% of them singletons. Sequenced: peripheral blood. These receptors were obtained from a man aged 50 to 59 with active or convalescent COVID-19.

V and J are TRBV5-4 and TRBJ2-2, with TRBD2 matching 11 bases. J was trimmed by 1 base and V by 3 bases; bases with no gene match: 5. Per the germline V gene, CDR1 is SGHNT and CDR2 is YYREEE (reference sequence). CDR3 length: 17 amino acids. The CDR3 nucleotides read TGTGCCAGCAGCTCTTTAGGGACTAGCGGGAACACCGGGGAGCTGTTTTTT. Amino acids: CASSSLGTSGNTGELFF.

DNA for the CDR3: TGTGCTAGTGGTTCCGAGCATAAAAGCAATGAGCAGTTCTTC. Encoded protein: CASGSEHKSNEQFF. This chain joins TRBV12-5 and TRBJ2-1; D is uncertain. CDR3 length equals 14 residues. Trimming shortened V by 4 bases and J by 6 bases, and 13 bases separated the two germline ends. From germline, CDR1 is LGHNT and CDR2 FRNRAP. Full variable domain (missing parts from reference TRBV12-5 and TRBJ2-1): DARVTQTPRHKVTEMGQEVTMRCQPILGHNTVFWYRQTMMQGLELLAYFRNRAPLDDSGMPKDRFSAEMPDATLATLKIQPSEPRDSAVYFCASGSEHKSNEQFFGPGTRLTVL.

The J gene is TRBJ2-5, the V gene TRBV6-2 or TRBV6-3, with 10 bases identical to TRBD2. V lost 2 bases to trimming and J lost 2 bases; unmatched junction nucleotides: 11. The CDR3 loop spans 18 amino acids. Per germline, CDR1 MNHEY and CDR2 SVGEGT. CDR3 protein: CASSYKPSGSLDQETQYF. The CDR3 nucleotides are TGTGCCAGCAGTTACAAGCCTAGCGGGAGTCTCGATCAAGAGACCCAGTACTTC.

The V call is TRBV29-1, the J call TRBJ1-5; D is possibly TRBD1 (5 bases). CDR1 and CDR2 (germline): SQVTM, ANQGSEA. The V end was cut by 3 bases, the J end by 6 bases, with 12 bases between. The CDR3 is made up of 13 amino acids. The CDR3 spells CSVDDRPGQPQHF. The DNA of the CDR3 is TGCAGCGTTGATGACAGACCGGGTCAGCCCCAGCATTTT.

The chain couples TRBV24-1 to TRBJ1-1, with 10 bases that match TRBD1. Germline V gene lookup returns CDR1 KGHDR and CDR2 SFDVKD. The CDR3 has 15 amino acids. V was clipped by 6 bases and J by 1 base; unmatched bases: 4. The DNA for the CDR3 is TGTGCCACCAGTAAGACAGGGGGCTCGAACACTGAAGCTTTCTTT. It encodes CATSKTGGSNTEAFF.

CDR3 region: CASSATGWMVDNEQFF. CDR3 nucleotides: TGTGCCAGTAGTGCGACAGGTTGGATGGTAGATAATGAGCAGTTCTTC. The chain joins TRBV19 to TRBJ2-1; TRBD1 is a possible D gene (6 bases). Trimming shortened V by 5 bases and J by 7 bases, and 21 bases separated the two germline ends. Germline V lookup: CDR1 LNHDA, CDR2 SQIVND (reference sequence). This CDR3 comprises 16 residues. The full variable domain, completed using reference TRBV19 and TRBJ2-1, is DGGITQSPKYLFRKEGQNVTLSCEQNLNHDAMYWYRQDPGQGLRLIYYSQIVNDFQKGDIAEGYSVSREKKESFPLTVTSAQKNPTAFYLCASSATGWMVDNEQFFGPGTRLTVL.

The chain has TRBV5-1 and TRBJ1-2; D is unresolved. V was trimmed by 0 bases and J by 3 bases, leaving 9 bases between them. The CDR3 is 14 residues long. Germline-derived CDR1 and CDR2 are SGHRS and YFSETQ. Here the CDR3 DNA reads TGCGCCAGCAGCTTGGATTACCGAGACTATGGCTACACCTTC. It codes for CASSLDYRDYGYTF.

The chain has TRBV29-1 and TRBJ2-5, with D perhaps matching TRBD2 (6 bases). Germline V gene lookup returns CDR1 SQVTM and CDR2 ANQGSEA. Trimming stripped 4 bases from V and 5 bases from J, with 14 bases between. The CDR3 covers 13 residues. The CDR3 sequence: CSVVRGTRETQYF. DNA of the CDR3: TGCAGCGTTGTCCGGGGGACTCGCGAGACCCAGTACTTC.

The chain uses TRBV9 and TRBJ2-2, with D perhaps matching TRBD1 (6 bases). The germline gives CDR1 SGDLS, CDR2 YYNGEE. The V end was cut by 4 bases, the J end by 5 bases, with 12 bases between. CDR3 length: 14 residues. The chain's CDR3 is CASSFRTGTGELFF. The DNA for the CDR3 is TGTGCCAGCAGCTTCCGAACAGGGACCGGGGAGCTGTTTTTT.